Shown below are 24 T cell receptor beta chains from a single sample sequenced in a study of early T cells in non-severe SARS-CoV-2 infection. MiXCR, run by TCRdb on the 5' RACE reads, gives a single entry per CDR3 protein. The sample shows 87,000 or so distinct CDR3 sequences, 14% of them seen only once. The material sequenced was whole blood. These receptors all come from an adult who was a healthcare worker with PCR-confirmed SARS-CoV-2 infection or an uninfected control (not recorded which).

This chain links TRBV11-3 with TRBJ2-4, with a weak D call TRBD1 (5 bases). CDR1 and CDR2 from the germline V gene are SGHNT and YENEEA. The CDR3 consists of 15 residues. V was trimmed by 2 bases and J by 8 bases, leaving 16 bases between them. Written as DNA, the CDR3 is TGTGCCAGCAGCTTACAGTCAGGGAAAGGGGACATTCAGTACTTC. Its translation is CASSLQSGKGDIQYF.

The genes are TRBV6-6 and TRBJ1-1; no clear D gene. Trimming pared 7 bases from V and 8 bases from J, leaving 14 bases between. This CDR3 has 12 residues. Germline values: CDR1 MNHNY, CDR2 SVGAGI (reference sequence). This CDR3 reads CASTPHGQEAFF. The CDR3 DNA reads TGTGCCAGCACCCCCCACGGGCAGGAAGCTTTCTTT.

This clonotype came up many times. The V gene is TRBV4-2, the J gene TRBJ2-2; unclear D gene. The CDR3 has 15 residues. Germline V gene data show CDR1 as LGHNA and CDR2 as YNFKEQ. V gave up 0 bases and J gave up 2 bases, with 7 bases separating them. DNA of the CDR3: TGTGCCAGCAGCCAAGAGAGAATTAACACCGGGGAGCTGTTTTTT. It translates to CASSQERINTGELFF.

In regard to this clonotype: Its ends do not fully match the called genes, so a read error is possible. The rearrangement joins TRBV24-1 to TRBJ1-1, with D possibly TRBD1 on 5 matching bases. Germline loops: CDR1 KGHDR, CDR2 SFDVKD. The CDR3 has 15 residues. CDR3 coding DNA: TGTGCCACCGGTGATTTTGACAGAGTGAACACTGAAGCTTTCTTT. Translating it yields CATGDFDRVNTEAFF.

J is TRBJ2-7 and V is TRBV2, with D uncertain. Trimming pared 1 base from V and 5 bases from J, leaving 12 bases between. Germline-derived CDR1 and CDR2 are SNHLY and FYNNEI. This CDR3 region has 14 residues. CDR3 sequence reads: CASSEVSIRDEQYF. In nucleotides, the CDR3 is TGTGCCAGCAGTGAAGTTTCGATCCGTGACGAGCAGTACTTC.

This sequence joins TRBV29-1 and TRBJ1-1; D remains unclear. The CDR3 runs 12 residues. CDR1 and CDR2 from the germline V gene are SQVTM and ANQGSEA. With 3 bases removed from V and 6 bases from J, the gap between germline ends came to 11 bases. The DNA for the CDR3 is TGCAGCGTTGACGAGCGGGTCTCTGAAGCTTTCTTT. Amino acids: CSVDERVSEAFF.

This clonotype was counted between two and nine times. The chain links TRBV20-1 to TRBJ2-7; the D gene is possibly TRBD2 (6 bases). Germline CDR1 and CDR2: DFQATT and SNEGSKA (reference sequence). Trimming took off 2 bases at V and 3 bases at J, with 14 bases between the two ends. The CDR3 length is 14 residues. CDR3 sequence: CSARRVAALYEQYF. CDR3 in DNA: TGCAGTGCTAGAAGGGTAGCGGCCCTCTACGAGCAGTACTTC.

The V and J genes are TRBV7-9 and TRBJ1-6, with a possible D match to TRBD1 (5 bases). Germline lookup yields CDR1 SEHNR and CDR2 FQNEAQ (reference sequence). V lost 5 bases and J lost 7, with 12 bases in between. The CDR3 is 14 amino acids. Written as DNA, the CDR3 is TGTGCCAGCAGCCCCGACGGGGGGAATTCACCCCTCCACTTT. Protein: CASSPDGGNSPLHF.

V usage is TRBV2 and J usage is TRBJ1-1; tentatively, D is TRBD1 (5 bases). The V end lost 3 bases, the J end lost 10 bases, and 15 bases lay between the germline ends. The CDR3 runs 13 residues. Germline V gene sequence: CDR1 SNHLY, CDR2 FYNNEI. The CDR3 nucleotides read TGTGCCAGCAGTGATACGGGGGACTATGGAGCTTTCTTT. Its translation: CASSDTGDYGAFF.

Here the CDR3 DNA reads TGTGCCAGCAGCTCCGGCTCGAGGGAAAAACTGTTTTTT. This encodes CASSSGSREKLFF. The genes are TRBV7-9 and TRBJ1-4; D is undetermined. V was pared by 4 bases and J by 8 bases, with 11 bases between. The CDR3 is 13 residues long. CDR1 is SEHNR, CDR2 FQNEAQ, per germline (reference sequence).

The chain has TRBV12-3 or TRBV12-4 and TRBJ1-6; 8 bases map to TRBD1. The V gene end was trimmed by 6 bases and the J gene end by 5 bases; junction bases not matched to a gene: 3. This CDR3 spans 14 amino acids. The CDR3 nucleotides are TGTGCCAGCAGACCGGACAGGGATAATTCACCCCTCCACTTT. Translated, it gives CASRPDRDNSPLHF.

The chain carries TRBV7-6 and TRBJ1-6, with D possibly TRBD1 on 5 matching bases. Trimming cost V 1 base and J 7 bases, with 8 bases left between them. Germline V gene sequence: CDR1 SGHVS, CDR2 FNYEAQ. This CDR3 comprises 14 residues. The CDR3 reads CASSLEGKNSPLHF. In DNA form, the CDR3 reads TGTGCCAGCAGCTTAGAGGGGAAGAATTCACCCCTCCACTTT.

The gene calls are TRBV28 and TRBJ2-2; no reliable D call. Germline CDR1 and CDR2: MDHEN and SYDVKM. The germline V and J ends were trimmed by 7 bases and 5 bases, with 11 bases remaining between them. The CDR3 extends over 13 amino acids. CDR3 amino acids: CASTLRRTGELFF. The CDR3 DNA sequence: TGTGCCAGCACCCTCCGCCGGACCGGGGAGCTGTTTTTT.

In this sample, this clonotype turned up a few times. DNA for the CDR3: TGTGCCAGCAGTTACTCCCGGGGAAACACCATATATTTT. Its translation is CASSYSRGNTIYF. The rearrangement joins TRBV6-2 or TRBV6-3 to TRBJ1-3; no reliable D call. This CDR3 region has 13 residues. V lost 0 bases to trimming and J lost 4 bases, with 4 bases between them. Looked up from germline, CDR1 is MNHEY and CDR2 is SVGEGT.

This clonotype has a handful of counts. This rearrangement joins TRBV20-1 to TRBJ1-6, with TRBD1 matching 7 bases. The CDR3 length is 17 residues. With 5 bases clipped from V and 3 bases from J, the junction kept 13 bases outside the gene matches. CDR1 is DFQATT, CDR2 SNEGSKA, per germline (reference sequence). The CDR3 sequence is CSAVKTQGNLYNSPLHF. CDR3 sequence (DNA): TGCAGTGCTGTGAAAACACAGGGGAACCTCTATAATTCACCCCTCCACTTT.

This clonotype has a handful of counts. The chain's CDR3 is CASSGTERTGLNTEAFF. CDR3 DNA: TGTGCCAGCAGTGGAACGGAGAGGACCGGCCTGAACACTGAAGCTTTCTTT. The gene calls are TRBV25-1 and TRBJ1-1, with D unresolved. V dropped 4 bases and J dropped 0 bases, with 18 bases sitting between them. Germline CDR1 MGHDK, CDR2 SYGVNS. The CDR3 extends over 17 amino acids.

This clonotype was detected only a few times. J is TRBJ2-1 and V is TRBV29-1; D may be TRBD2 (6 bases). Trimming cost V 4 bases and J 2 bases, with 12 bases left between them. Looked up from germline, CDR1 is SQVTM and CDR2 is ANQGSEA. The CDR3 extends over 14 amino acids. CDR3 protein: CSVGTTPPYNEQFF. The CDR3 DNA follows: TGCAGCGTTGGGACTACACCCCCCTACAATGAGCAGTTCTTC.

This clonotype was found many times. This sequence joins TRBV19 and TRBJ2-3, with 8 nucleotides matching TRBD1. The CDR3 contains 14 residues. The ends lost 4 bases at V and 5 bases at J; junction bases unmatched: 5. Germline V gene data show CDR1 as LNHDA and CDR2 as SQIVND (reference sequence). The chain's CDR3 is CASSSQGTGDTQYF. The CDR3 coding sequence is TGTGCCAGTAGTAGTCAGGGGACAGGAGATACGCAGTATTTT. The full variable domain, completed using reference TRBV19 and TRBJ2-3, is DGGITQSPKYLFRKEGQNVTLSCEQNLNHDAMYWYRQDPGQGLRLIYYSQIVNDFQKGDIAEGYSVSREKKESFPLTVTSAQKNPTAFYLCASSSQGTGDTQYFGPGTRLTVL.

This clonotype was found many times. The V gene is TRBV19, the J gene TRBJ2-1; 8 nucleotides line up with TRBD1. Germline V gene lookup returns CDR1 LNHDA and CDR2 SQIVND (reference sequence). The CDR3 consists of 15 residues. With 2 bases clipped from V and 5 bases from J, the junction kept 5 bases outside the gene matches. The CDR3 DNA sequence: TGTGCCAGTAGTATACCGGGACAGGCCAACAATGAGCAGTTCTTC. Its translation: CASSIPGQANNEQFF.

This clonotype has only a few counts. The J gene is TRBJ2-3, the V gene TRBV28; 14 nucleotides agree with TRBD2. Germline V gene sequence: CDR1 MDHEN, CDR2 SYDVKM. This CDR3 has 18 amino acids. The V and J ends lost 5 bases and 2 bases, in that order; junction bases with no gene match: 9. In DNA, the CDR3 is TGTGCCAGCAGTATGACTAGCGGGGGGGCCGGACCCACAGATACGCAGTATTTT. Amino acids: CASSMTSGGAGPTDTQYF.

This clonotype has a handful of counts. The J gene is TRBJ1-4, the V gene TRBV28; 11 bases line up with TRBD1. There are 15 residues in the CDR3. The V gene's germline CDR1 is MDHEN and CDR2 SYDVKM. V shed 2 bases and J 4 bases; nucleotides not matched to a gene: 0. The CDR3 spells CASSLGTGGNEKLFF. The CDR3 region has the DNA TGTGCCAGCAGTTTAGGGACAGGGGGTAATGAAAAACTGTTTTTT.

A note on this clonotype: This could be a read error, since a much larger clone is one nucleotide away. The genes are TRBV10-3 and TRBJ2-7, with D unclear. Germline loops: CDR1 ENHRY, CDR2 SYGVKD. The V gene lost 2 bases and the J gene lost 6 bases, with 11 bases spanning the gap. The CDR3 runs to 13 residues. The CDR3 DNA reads TGTGCCATCAGTGAGAGCCCGGAGAGCGAGCAGTACTTC. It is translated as CAISESPESEQYF.

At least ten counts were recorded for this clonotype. This CDR3 is CASSRGSGSGEETQYF. The CDR3 DNA reads as TGTGCCAGTAGCAGGGGAAGTGGATCGGGAGAAGAGACCCAGTACTTC. V usage is TRBV19 and J usage is TRBJ2-5, with D possibly being TRBD1 or TRBD2 (6 bases each). Germline CDR1 is LNHDA and CDR2 is SQIVND (reference sequence). This CDR3 comprises 16 residues. V lost 6 bases and J 3 bases, leaving 20 bases between the germline ends.

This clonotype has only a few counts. The CDR3 bases are TGTGCCAGCAGCGAGGACGGCGCCCTATCCCTCCACTTT. This encodes CASSEDGALSLHF. The chain couples TRBV28 to TRBJ1-6; the D is unclear. The CDR3 covers 13 residues. Germline loops: CDR1 MDHEN, CDR2 SYDVKM. V was cut by 6 bases and J by 14 bases, with 17 bases left in between.